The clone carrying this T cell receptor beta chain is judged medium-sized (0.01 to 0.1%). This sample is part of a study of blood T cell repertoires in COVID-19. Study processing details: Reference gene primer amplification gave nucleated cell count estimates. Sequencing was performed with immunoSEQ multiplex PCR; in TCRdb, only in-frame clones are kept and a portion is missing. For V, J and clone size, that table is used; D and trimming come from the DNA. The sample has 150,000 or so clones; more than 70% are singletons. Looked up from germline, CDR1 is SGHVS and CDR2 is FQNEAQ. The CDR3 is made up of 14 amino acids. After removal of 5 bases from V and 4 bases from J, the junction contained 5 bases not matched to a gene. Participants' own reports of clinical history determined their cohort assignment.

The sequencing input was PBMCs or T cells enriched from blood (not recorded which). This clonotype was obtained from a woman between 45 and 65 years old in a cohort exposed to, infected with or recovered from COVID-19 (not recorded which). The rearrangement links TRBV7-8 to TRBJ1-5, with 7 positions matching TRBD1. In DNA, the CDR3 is TGTGCCAGCAGCCCAAGGACAGGTAATCAGCCCCAGCATTTT. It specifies CASSPRTGNQPQHF. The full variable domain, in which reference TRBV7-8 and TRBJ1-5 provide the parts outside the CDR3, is GAGVSQSPRYKVAKRGQDVALRCDPISGHVSLFWYQQALGQGPEFLTYFQNEAQLDKSGLPSDRFFAERPEGSVSTLKIQRTQQEDSAVYLCASSPRTGNQPQHFGDGTRLSIL.